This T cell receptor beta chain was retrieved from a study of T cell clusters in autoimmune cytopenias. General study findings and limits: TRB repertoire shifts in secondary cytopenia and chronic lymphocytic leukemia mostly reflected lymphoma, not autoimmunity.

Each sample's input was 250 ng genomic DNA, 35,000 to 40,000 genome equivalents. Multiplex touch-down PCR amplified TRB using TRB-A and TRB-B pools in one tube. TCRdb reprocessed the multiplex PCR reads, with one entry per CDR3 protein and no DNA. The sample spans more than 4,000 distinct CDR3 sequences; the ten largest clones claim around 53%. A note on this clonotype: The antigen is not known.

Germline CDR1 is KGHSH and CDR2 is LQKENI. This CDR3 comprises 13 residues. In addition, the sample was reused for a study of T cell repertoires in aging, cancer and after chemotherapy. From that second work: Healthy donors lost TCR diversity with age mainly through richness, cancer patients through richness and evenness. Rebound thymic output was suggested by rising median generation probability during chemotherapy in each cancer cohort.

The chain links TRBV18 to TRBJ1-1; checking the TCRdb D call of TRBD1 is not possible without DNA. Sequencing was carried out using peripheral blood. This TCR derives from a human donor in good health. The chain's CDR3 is CASSPGTEREAFF.